This is a list of T cell receptor beta chains from one sample in a study of blood T cells in healthy people across ages. TCRdb used MiXCR to reprocess the 5' RACE reads, holding one entry per CDR3 protein. The sample has over 550,000 distinct CDR3 sequences, about 30% seen once; the top ten hold less than 20%. Sequenced sample: blood. The receptors shown here come from a woman older than 75 in good health. Both conserved end residues are part of each CDR3. Each record gives: clone size, J gene, V gene, D gene, CDR3 protein, CDR3 DNA. The D gene is left open where the match is weak. Rows may omit the clone size; those that give it use once, few, many or a size class.

abundance: few; j_gene: TRBJ1-2; v_gene: TRBV11-1; d_gene: .; CDR3aa: CASSLRAAQGYGYTF; CDR3nt: TGTGCCAGCAGCTTAAGGGCAGCTCAAGGCTATGGCTACACCTTC
abundance: .; j_gene: TRBJ1-1; v_gene: TRBV6-6; d_gene: .; CDR3aa: CASTLKGGGWTEAFF; CDR3nt: TGTGCCAGCACCTTAAAGGGGGGGGGTTGGACTGAAGCTTTCTTT
abundance: many; j_gene: TRBJ1-2; v_gene: TRBV10-3; d_gene: .; CDR3aa: CAITGGAANYGYTF; CDR3nt: TGTGCCATCACCGGGGGAGCAGCTAACTATGGCTACACCTTC
abundance: few; j_gene: TRBJ1-1; v_gene: TRBV30; d_gene: .; CDR3aa: CAWVWGPDTEAFF; CDR3nt: TGTGCCTGGGTCTGGGGGCCGGACACTGAAGCTTTCTTT
abundance: many; j_gene: TRBJ2-7; v_gene: TRBV12-3/TRBV12-4; d_gene: TRBD1; CDR3aa: CASRRGQGFSYEQYF; CDR3nt: TGTGCCAGCAGAAGGGGACAGGGGTTCTCCTACGAGCAGTACTTC
abundance: few; j_gene: TRBJ2-3; v_gene: TRBV5-1; d_gene: .; CDR3aa: CASSLESYRGRGTDTQYF; CDR3nt: TGCGCCAGCAGCTTGGAGTCGTACCGGGGGCGGGGCACAGATACGCAGTATTTT
abundance: many; j_gene: TRBJ2-7; v_gene: TRBV7-9; d_gene: .; CDR3aa: CASSQQGFSYEQYF; CDR3nt: TGTGCCAGCAGTCAACAGGGTTTCTCCTACGAGCAGTACTTC
abundance: .; j_gene: TRBJ2-1; v_gene: TRBV6-4; d_gene: TRBD2; CDR3aa: CASSDSSSGGWNEQFF; CDR3nt: TGTGCCAGCAGTGACTCCTCTAGCGGGGGGTGGAATGAGCAGTTCTTC
abundance: .; j_gene: TRBJ2-3; v_gene: TRBV20-1; d_gene: .; CDR3aa: CSTQAGVADTQYF; CDR3nt: TGCAGCACCCAGGCCGGAGTGGCGGATACGCAGTATTTT
abundance: many; j_gene: TRBJ1-1; v_gene: TRBV3-1; d_gene: .; CDR3aa: CASSQGGRGGTEAFF; CDR3nt: TGTGCCAGCAGCCAAGGGGGCAGGGGAGGCACTGAAGCTTTCTTT